This T cell receptor (beta chain) originates from a study of cytomegalovirus exposure and HLA in healthy donors. Study-wide results and caveats: Researchers catalogued about 160 TCR beta chains as cytomegalovirus-associated. HLA alleles were associated with fewer than 20,000 TCR beta sequences in a later analysis at 0.05 false discovery rate. It was reportedly the case that the classifier diagnosed cytomegalovirus status with high specificity and sensitivity.

This clone has a single count. Antigen: not known. Regarding donors, all were healthy bone marrow donors. 60 Vbeta and 13 Jbeta primers were used in PCR. Clones were sequenced by immunoSEQ multiplex PCR, and TCRdb holds only the in-frame ones, with some missing. The sample yields around 180,000 clones, around three quarters seen once. The TCR originated in a woman aged 40 to 50 in good health and CMV-seronegative. The sequenced material came from PBMCs.

CDR3 sequence reads: CASSRKLAGGSYNEQFF. The CDR3 bases are TGTGCCAGCAGCCGTAAACTAGCGGGGGGGTCTTACAATGAGCAGTTCTTC. J is TRBJ2-1 and V is TRBV5-4, with 13 bases identical to TRBD2. This CDR3 is built from 17 residues. After removal of 4 bases from V and 4 bases from J, the junction contained 8 bases not matched to a gene. Germline CDR1 is SGHNT and CDR2 is YYREEE (reference sequence).